This TCR beta chain was profiled in a study of blood T cell repertoires in COVID-19. TCRdb's table, derived via immunoSEQ multiplex PCR, lists solely in-frame clones and lacks some. The profile shows 140,000 to 150,000 clones, 80% to 90% of them singletons. The CDR3 is made up of 15 amino acids. The V gene end was trimmed by 9 bases and the J gene end by 7 bases; junction bases not matched to a gene: 17. Germline V gene data show CDR1 as LNHNV and CDR2 as YYDKDF (reference sequence). Sequenced sample: peripheral blood. The receptor comes from a man aged 18-30 years with COVID-19, enrolled during active disease. V and J are TRBV15 and TRBJ1-2; 7 nucleotides align to TRBD1. CDR3 DNA sequence: TGTGCCACTTATAAAACAGGGGCGACCTGGGGTGGCTACACCTTC. It specifies CATYKTGATWGGYTF.